These 13 T cell receptor beta chains came from one sample sequenced in a study of T-cell reconstitution after alpha-beta-depleted transplantation in children. TCRbeta library construction was performed incorporating unique molecular identifiers. TCRdb analysed the PCR reads with MiXCR anew, one entry per CDR3 protein. The sample holds 90,000 to 130,000 distinct CDR3 sequences, approximately 10% seen once. The sequences come from PBMCs, collected before TCRalphabeta/CD19-depleted stem cell transplant. These receptors originate from a boy aged 2 to 10 with acute lymphoblastic leukemia, due to receive a stem cell transplant.

As regards this clonotype: This likely comes from a read error, as the CDR3 has no conserved phenylalanine or tryptophan at its end. The CDR3 DNA reads TGTGCCAGCAGCCCCGGACTAGTGAGCGCCGGGGAGCTGTTTGTT. Protein product: CASSPGLVSAGELFV. The V call is TRBV5-5, the J call TRBJ2-2; 7 bases align to TRBD2. V dropped 4 bases and J dropped 6; count of bases not matched to a gene: 9. The CDR3 consists of 15 residues. Germline V gene lookup returns CDR1 SGHKS and CDR2 YYEKEE (reference sequence).

CDR3 DNA: TGCGCCAGCAGCAGGGGGGGCCCCGGGGCCAACGTCCTGACTTTC. This codes for CASSRGGPGANVLTF. V usage is TRBV5-1 and J usage is TRBJ2-6; TRBD2 might be the D (7 bases). CDR1 is SGHRS, CDR2 YFSETQ, per germline. This CDR3 region has 15 residues. V lost 4 bases and J lost 4, with 12 bases in between.

This chain links TRBV6-2 or TRBV6-3 with TRBJ2-7; TRBD1 or TRBD2 may be the D gene (6 bases each). The CDR3 has 14 residues. The germline V gene has CDR1 MNHEY and CDR2 SVGEGT. V was shortened by 7 bases and J by 1 base, with 14 bases between the two germline ends. The CDR3 coding sequence is TGTGCCAGCACCCAAGGGGGGTATTCCTACGAGCAGTACTTC. Its protein product is CASTQGGYSYEQYF.

The sample holds a few counts of this clonotype. The chain joins TRBV5-1 to TRBJ2-7; 11 nucleotides agree with TRBD2. The CDR3 extends over 14 amino acids. Germline V gene lookup returns CDR1 SGHRS and CDR2 YFSETQ. Trimming removed 5 bases from V and 7 bases from J; junction bases left unmatched: 8. The CDR3 loop reads CASSLTGTSGEQYF. The CDR3 DNA reads as TGCGCCAGCAGTCTAACCGGGACTAGCGGAGAGCAGTACTTC.

The sample holds a few counts of this clonotype. The J gene is TRBJ2-6, the V gene TRBV9, with TRBD1 matching 11 bases. Germline V gene lookup returns CDR1 SGDLS and CDR2 YYNGEE. With 5 bases clipped from V and 3 bases from J, the junction kept 4 bases outside the gene matches. The CDR3 extends over 16 amino acids. For the CDR3, the DNA is TGTGCCAGCAGTGGACAGGGGGCGCATGGGGCCAACGTCCTGACTTTC. It translates to CASSGQGAHGANVLTF.

This clonotype was counted between two and nine times. The chain employs TRBV12-3 or TRBV12-4 and TRBJ1-3, with D perhaps matching TRBD1 (6 bases). The CDR3 consists of 14 residues. The ends were cut back, 3 bases at V and 4 bases at J, with 10 bases in the middle. This CDR3 reads CASSFRGNGNTIYF. The CDR3 DNA is TGTGCCAGCAGTTTCAGGGGAAACGGAAACACCATATATTTT.

The V and J genes are TRBV4-2 and TRBJ2-7; no reliable D call. CDR3 length: 14 amino acids. The germline V gene encodes CDR1 LGHNA and CDR2 YNFKEQ. The V end lost 6 bases, the J end lost 4 bases, and 16 bases lay between the germline ends. The CDR3 coding sequence is TGTGCCAGCAGGCTAGACCCAACCCGTTACGAGCAGTACTTC. Encoded protein: CASRLDPTRYEQYF.

The chain joins TRBV20-1 to TRBJ2-1; 7 bases fit TRBD2. With V trimmed by 4 bases and J by 2 bases, 2 bases remained unmatched. The CDR3 spans 13 residues. Germline CDR1 and CDR2: DFQATT and SNEGSKA (reference sequence). This CDR3 is CSATLAPYNEQFF. The CDR3 DNA is TGCAGTGCTACACTAGCGCCCTACAATGAGCAGTTCTTC.

This clonotype was detected ten times or more. This rearrangement joins TRBV20-1 to TRBJ2-3; 12 bases line up with TRBD1. This CDR3 spans 16 amino acids. With V trimmed by 3 bases and J by 3 bases, 7 bases remained unmatched. In germline, CDR1 is DFQATT, CDR2 SNEGSKA (reference sequence). CDR3 amino acids: CSASPRDRGRTDTQYF. The CDR3 DNA reads TGCAGTGCTAGCCCCCGGGACAGGGGGCGTACAGATACGCAGTATTTT.

This clonotype has at least ten counts. The chain has TRBV5-1 and TRBJ2-3, with D possibly matching TRBD2 (5 bases). The CDR3 has 15 residues. From germline, CDR1 is SGHRS and CDR2 YFSETQ. Trimming removed 0 bases at V and 4 bases at J, with 12 bases between. Here the CDR3 reads CASSLAPGSADTQYF. DNA for the CDR3: TGCGCCAGCAGCTTGGCCCCGGGGAGTGCAGATACGCAGTATTTT.

This clonotype was detected ten times or more. The rearrangement joins TRBV10-3 to TRBJ1-5, with D unclear. Germline V gene data show CDR1 as ENHRY and CDR2 as SYGVKD. Trimming removed 6 bases from V and 3 bases from J, with 9 bases in between. There are 13 residues in the CDR3. CDR3 sequence reads: CAIRELDNQPQHF. In DNA, the CDR3 is TGTGCCATCAGAGAGCTTGACAATCAGCCCCAGCATTTT.

This clonotype was counted between two and nine times. CDR3 in amino acids: CASSWGDPGEQYF. DNA for the CDR3: TGTGCCAGCAGCTGGGGGGACCCGGGGGAGCAGTACTTC. This chain links TRBV5-6 with TRBJ2-7, with D perhaps matching TRBD2 (6 bases). CDR3 length: 13 residues. Germline assignment: CDR1 SGHDT and CDR2 YYEEEE. V was pared by 3 bases and J by 7 bases, with 14 bases between. Variable domain in full (rest from reference TRBV5-6 and TRBJ2-7): DAGVTQSPTHLIKTRGQQVTLRCSPKSGHDTVSWYQQALGQGPQFIFQYYEEEERQRGNFPDRFSGHQFPNYSSELNVNALLLGDSALYLCASSWGDPGEQYFGPGTRLTVT.

The rearrangement links TRBV7-6 to TRBJ2-2; perhaps TRBD1 as D (6 bases). This CDR3 has 15 amino acids. V was pared by 5 bases and J by 5 bases, with 15 bases between. Germline V CDR1 and CDR2: SGHVS, FNYEAQ. CDR3 sequence (DNA): TGTGCCAGCAGCAGGGGAGACAGGACTACCGGGGAGCTGTTTTTT. It specifies CASSRGDRTTGELFF.